Many counts were recorded for the clone carrying this T cell receptor beta chain. Its target is not known. The data were obtained in a study of Graves' ophthalmopathy and Graves' hyperthyroidism. The wider study: Stable hyperthyroid donors showed no ophthalmopathy during 18 months follow-up.

TCR beta CDR3 regions were amplified from RNA transcripts. RT-PCR in the first round used HTBI primers; a second-round multiplex PCR followed. Each CDR3 protein is one row after TCRdb ran MiXCR on the multiplex PCR reads. The table has roughly 600,000 distinct CDR3 sequences, under 45% seen once. Germline V gene sequence: CDR1 SGHDT, CDR2 YYEEEE. V lost 0 bases and J lost 3, with 9 bases in between. This CDR3 has 14 residues. General study findings and limits: Blood was where most expanded thyroid clonotypes above 0.001 frequency also turned up.

The sample was peripheral blood or thyroid tissue (not recorded which). The chain links TRBV5-6 to TRBJ1-1; no definite D call. The source of this sequence is an adult man with Graves' hyperthyroidism. In DNA, the CDR3 is TGTGCCAGCAGCTTGGGGATCTTAGACACTGAAGCTTTCTTT. It specifies CASSLGILDTEAFF.